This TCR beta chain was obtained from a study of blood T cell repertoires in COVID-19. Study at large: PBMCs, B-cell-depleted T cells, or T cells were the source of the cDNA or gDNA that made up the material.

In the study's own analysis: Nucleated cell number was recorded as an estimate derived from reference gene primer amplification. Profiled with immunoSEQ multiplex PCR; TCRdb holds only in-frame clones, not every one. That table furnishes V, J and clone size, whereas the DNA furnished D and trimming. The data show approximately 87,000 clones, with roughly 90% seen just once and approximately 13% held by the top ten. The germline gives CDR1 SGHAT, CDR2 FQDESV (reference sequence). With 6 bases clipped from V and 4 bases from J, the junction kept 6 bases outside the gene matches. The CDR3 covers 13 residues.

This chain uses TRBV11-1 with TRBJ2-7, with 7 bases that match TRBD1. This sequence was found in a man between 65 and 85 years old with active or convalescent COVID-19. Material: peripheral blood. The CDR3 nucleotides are TGTGCCAGCAGTTTACAGGGGCTTTACGAGCAGTACTTC. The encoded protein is CASSLQGLYEQYF.